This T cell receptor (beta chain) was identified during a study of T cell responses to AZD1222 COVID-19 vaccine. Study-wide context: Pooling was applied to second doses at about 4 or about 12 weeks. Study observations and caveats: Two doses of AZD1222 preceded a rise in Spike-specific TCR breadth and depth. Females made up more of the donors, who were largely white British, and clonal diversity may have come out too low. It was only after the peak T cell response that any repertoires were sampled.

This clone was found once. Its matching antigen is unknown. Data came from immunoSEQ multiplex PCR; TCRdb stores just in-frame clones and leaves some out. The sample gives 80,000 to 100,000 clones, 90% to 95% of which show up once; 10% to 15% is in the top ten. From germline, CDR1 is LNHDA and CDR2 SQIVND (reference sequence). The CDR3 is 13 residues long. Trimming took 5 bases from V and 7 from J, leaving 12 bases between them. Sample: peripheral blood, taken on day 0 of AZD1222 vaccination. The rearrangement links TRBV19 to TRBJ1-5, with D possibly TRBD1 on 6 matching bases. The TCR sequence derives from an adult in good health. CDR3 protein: CASSPTGSQPQHF. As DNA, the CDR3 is TGTGCCAGTAGTCCCACAGGGAGCCAGCCCCAGCATTTT.